Detailed here is one TCR beta chain. The sample belongs to a study of shared clonotypes between healthy human individuals. Across the study: Serving as donors were two women and three men, whose ages spanned 18 to 49.

V was clipped by 5 bases and J by 6 bases; unmatched bases: 6. This CDR3 has 15 amino acids. Germline lookup yields CDR1 SGHVS and CDR2 FQNEAQ. TCRdb keeps only in-frame clones here, not all; method: immunoSEQ multiplex PCR. The table has 2 million to 2.5 million clones, roughly 92% seen once. The chain combines TRBV7-8 with TRBJ1-5, with 11 bases fitting TRBD1. Material: naive CD4+ T cells from PBMCs. Stated subset: CD45RA+ positively selected. The sequence derives from a man aged 18 to 30 in good health. Some clones in this sample may be carry-over from other donors' samples. The CDR3 DNA is TGTGCCAGCAGCCCCGGGACAGGGGGTTTTCAGCCCCAGCATTTT. This translates into CASSPGTGGFQPQHF.